Following are 2 T cell receptor beta chains from one sample sequenced in a study of control samples from healthy donors and cancer patients. Sequenced by immunoSEQ multiplex PCR; TCRdb stores in-frame clones only, minus some. Of roughly 79,000 clones in the sample, about four fifths were seen once. Material: blood. These receptors were obtained from a man aged 50-59 years in good health.

The table lists this clone with a few counts. CDR3 in amino acids: CASSPGWGQGSNEQFF. The CDR3 nucleotides are TGTGCCAGCAGCCCAGGGTGGGGACAGGGGTCCAATGAGCAGTTCTTC. The chain has TRBV7-6 and TRBJ2-1, with TRBD1 identical over 10 bases. The germline CDR1 and CDR2 sequences are SGHVS and FNYEAQ. This CDR3 spans 16 amino acids. The trim removed 5 bases at V and 6 bases at J, leaving 10 bases unmatched.

The V call is TRBV7-9, the J call TRBJ2-7; 7 nucleotides align to TRBD1. Germline V gene lookup returns CDR1 SEHNR and CDR2 FQNEAQ (reference sequence). The CDR3 is 16 amino acids. V lost 4 bases to trimming and J lost 3 bases; unmatched junction nucleotides: 12. The CDR3 sequence is CASSSLFRDRLYEQYF. The CDR3 DNA reads TGTGCCAGCAGCTCCCTATTCCGGGACAGACTCTACGAGCAGTACTTC.